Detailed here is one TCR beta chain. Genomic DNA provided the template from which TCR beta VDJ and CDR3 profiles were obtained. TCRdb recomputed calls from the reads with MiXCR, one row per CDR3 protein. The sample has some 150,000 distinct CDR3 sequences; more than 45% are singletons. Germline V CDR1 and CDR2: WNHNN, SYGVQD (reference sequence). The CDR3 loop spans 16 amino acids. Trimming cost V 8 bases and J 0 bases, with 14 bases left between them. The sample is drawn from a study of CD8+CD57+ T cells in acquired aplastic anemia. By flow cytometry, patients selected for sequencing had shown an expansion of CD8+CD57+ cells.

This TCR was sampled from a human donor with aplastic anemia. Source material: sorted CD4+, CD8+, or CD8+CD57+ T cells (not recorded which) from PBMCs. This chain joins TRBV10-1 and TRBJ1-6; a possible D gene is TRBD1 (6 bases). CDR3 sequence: CASVGGPSSYNSPLHF. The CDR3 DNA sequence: TGCGCCAGCGTTGGGGGCCCCAGCTCCTATAATTCACCCCTCCACTTT.